The 6 T cell receptor beta chains reported below all come from one sample, sequenced in a study of monozygotic twins with inflammatory bowel disease. Each CDR3 protein gets one entry in TCRdb, which reprocessed the 5' RACE reads and gives no DNA. This listing includes approximately 300,000 distinct CDR3 sequences. Sequenced sample: blood. The receptor source for this set is a human donor with ulcerative colitis or Crohn's disease, or a healthy co-twin of an affected twin (not recorded which).

The V call is TRBV7-2, the J call TRBJ1-4; TCRdb names TRBD1, which stays unverified in the absence of DNA. CDR3 length: 15 amino acids. Per germline, CDR1 SGHTA and CDR2 FQGNSA. The CDR3 here is CASSSQGGRNEKLFF.

The chain's CDR3 is CASTAEVRDRYNEQFF. The chain links TRBV7-2 to TRBJ2-1; TCRdb's D gene call, TRBD1, goes unchecked for lack of DNA. Germline loops: CDR1 SGHTA, CDR2 FQGNSA. The CDR3 is made up of 16 amino acids. The whole variable domain, filled in from reference TRBV7-2 and TRBJ2-1, reads GAGVSQSPSNKVTEKGKDVELRCDPISGHTALYWYRQSLGQGLEFLIYFQGNSAPDKSGLPSDRFSAERTGGSVSTLTIQRTQQEDSAVYLCASTAEVRDRYNEQFFGPGTRLTVL.

The chain uses TRBV4-1 and TRBJ2-7; TCRdb picks TRBD1, but there is no DNA to check that call. The length of the CDR3 is 15 residues. Germline V lookup: CDR1 MGHRA, CDR2 YSYEKL. CDR3: CASSHDPLGSYEQYF.

V and J are TRBV5-4 and TRBJ2-1; TCRdb calls TRBD2, which cannot be checked without DNA. CDR1 and CDR2 (germline): SGHNT, YYREEE (reference sequence). The CDR3 extends over 15 amino acids. CDR3 in amino acids: CASSGRLAALREQFF.

The CDR3 loop is CASSWTSGGVEETQYF. The chain is built from TRBV7-2 and TRBJ2-5; lacking DNA, the TRBD2 call made by TCRdb goes unchecked. Germline V gives CDR1 SGHTA, CDR2 FQGNSA. The length of the CDR3 is 16 residues.

This sequence joins TRBV29-1 and TRBJ2-1; TCRdb's D call, TRBD1, is unchecked because there is no DNA. Per the germline V gene, CDR1 is SQVTM and CDR2 is ANQGSEA. This CDR3 has 16 amino acids. CDR3 in amino acids: CSVEGVQLSSYNEQFF.